The present TCR beta chain was sequenced within a study of identical twins. Study-level results: Fewer insertions were carried by abundant cord blood beta clonotypes, but none was seen in memory repertoires. Potential partial confounding of zero-insertion analyses by invariant MAIT and iNKT cells was noted.

The CDR3 sequence is 13 residues long. CDR1 SGHTA and CDR2 FQGTGA come from the germline V gene. The V gene lost 0 bases and the J gene lost 6 bases, with 8 bases spanning the gap. Healthy Caucasians alone served as donors. Each cDNA held unique molecular identifiers, and template switching gave it a universal primer site. One entry per CDR3 protein results from TCRdb running MiXCR on the 5' RACE reads. Of roughly 250,000 distinct CDR3 sequences listed, over 11% are singletons. On this clonotype: Its antigen is unidentified.

The sequence derives from a woman younger than 30 in good health. The source material was memory (CD45RO+) T cells sorted from blood. The V gene is TRBV7-3, the J gene TRBJ1-2; D unclear. CDR3 residues: CASSLTGQDGYTF. CDR3 sequence (DNA): TGTGCCAGCAGCTTAACGGGCCAGGATGGCTACACCTTC.